This T cell receptor beta chain was documented in a study of T cell changes during pregnancy in multiple sclerosis. Germline V CDR1 and CDR2: SGHVS, FQNEAQ. The CDR3 has 15 residues. Trimming took 3 bases from V and 0 from J, leaving 9 bases between them. Here immunoSEQ multiplex PCR was the method, and the copy in TCRdb shows in-frame clones only, minus some. The table shows tens of thousands of clones, with 94% occurring only once. The specimen comprised peripheral blood, sampled in the third trimester of pregnancy. The chain carries TRBV7-8 and TRBJ1-5, with unresolved D. This TCR was sampled from a female donor with multiple sclerosis, enrolled in a pregnancy study. The CDR3 sequence is CASSFADYSNQPQHF. The CDR3 DNA reads as TGTGCCAGCAGCTTCGCAGACTATAGCAATCAGCCCCAGCATTTT.